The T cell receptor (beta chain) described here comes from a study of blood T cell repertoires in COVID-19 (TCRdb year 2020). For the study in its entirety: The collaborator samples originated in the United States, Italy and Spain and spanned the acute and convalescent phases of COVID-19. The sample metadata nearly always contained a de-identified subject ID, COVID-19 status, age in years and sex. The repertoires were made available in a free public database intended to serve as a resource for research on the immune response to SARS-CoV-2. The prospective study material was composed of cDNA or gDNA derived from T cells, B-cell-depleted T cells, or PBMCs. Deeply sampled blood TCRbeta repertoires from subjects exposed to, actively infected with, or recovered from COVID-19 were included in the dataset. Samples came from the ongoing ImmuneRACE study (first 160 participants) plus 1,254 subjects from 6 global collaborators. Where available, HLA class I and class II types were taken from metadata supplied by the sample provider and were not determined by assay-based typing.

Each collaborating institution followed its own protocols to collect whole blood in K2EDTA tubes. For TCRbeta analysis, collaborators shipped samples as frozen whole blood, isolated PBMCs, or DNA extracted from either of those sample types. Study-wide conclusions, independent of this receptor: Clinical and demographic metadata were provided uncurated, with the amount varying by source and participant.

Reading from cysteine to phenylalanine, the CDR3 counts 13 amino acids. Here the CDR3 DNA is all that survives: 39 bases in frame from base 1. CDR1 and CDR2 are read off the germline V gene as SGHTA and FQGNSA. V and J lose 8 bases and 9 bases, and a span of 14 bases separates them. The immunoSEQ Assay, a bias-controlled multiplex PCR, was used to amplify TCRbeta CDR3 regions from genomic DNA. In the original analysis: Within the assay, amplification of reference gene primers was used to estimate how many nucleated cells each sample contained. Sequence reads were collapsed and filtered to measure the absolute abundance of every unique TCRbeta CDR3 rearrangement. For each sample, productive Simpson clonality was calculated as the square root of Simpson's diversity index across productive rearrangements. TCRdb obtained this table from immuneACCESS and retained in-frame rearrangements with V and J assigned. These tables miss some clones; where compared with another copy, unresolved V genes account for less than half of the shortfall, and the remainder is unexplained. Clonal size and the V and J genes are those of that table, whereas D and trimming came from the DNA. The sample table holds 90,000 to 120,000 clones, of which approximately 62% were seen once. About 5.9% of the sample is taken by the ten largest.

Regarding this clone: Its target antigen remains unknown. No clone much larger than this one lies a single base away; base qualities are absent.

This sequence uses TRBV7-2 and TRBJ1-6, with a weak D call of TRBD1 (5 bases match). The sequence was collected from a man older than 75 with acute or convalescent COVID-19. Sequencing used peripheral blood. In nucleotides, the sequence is TGTGCCAGCTCTCCTCAGGGAACTTCACCCCTCCACTTT. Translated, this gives CASSPQGTSPLHF.